Shown below are 28 T cell receptor beta chains from a single sample sequenced in a study of OX40 agonist ivuxolimab in advanced cancers. Clones were sequenced by immunoSEQ multiplex PCR, and TCRdb holds only the in-frame ones, with some missing. The sample consists of just over 30,000 clones, around 88% of them appearing once. Sequencing used CD4+ or CD8+ T cells sorted from blood, obtained in a trial of the OX40 agonist ivuxolimab. Source of these receptors: an adult with an advanced solid tumor such as melanoma, head and neck, liver or kidney cancer.

The chain joins TRBV11-2 to TRBJ1-1, with D perhaps TRBD1 (5 bases). This CDR3 contains 15 residues. Germline CDR1 and CDR2: SGHAT and FQNNGV. Trimming took off 1 base at V and 7 bases at J, with 16 bases between the two ends. The CDR3 coding sequence is TGTGCCAGCAGCTTAGCAGGGCCGGGCTACAGTGAAGCTTTCTTT. It encodes CASSLAGPGYSEAFF.

The chain combines TRBV5-1 with TRBJ2-7; 16 bases align to TRBD2. This CDR3 has 15 amino acids. Germline CDR1 reads SGHRS; CDR2 reads YFSETQ. V gave up 4 bases and J gave up 4 bases; unmatched junction bases: 2. CDR3 nucleotides: TGCGCCAGCAGCCCGGGACTAGCGGGAGGGTACGAGCAGTACTTC. This sequence encodes CASSPGLAGGYEQYF.

The CDR3 loop is CASSLATGGDYNEQFF. The CDR3 coding sequence is TGTGCCAGCAGCTTAGCGACAGGGGGGGACTACAATGAGCAGTTCTTC. The V gene is TRBV11-2, the J gene TRBJ2-1, with 9 bases identical to TRBD1. Germline-derived CDR1 and CDR2 are SGHAT and FQNNGV. Losses at the gene ends were 1 base for V and 3 bases for J; bases not matched to a gene: 4. CDR3 length: 16 amino acids.

The chain is built from TRBV2 and TRBJ1-4; tentative D call: TRBD1 (5 bases). The CDR3 is 15 residues long. The V gene lost 6 bases and the J gene lost 2 bases, with 13 bases spanning the gap. Germline V gene sequence: CDR1 SNHLY, CDR2 FYNNEI. CDR3 amino acids: CASSAGPTTNEKLFF. CDR3 coding DNA: TGTGCCAGCAGCGCGGGACCCACTACTAATGAAAAACTGTTTTTT.

The gene calls are TRBV11-2 and TRBJ2-4; the D gene is possibly TRBD1 (6 bases). This CDR3 is 16 amino acids long. Germline V gene data show CDR1 as SGHAT and CDR2 as FQNNGV. The V gene lost 6 bases and the J gene lost 0 bases, with 15 bases spanning the gap. CDR3 coding DNA: TGTGCCAGCAGAGCGACAGGCGGCGGAGCCAAAAACATTCAGTACTTC. This translates into CASRATGGGAKNIQYF.

The V gene is TRBV14, the J gene TRBJ2-2, with 13 bases matching TRBD2. This CDR3 comprises 17 residues. V was clipped by 1 base and J by 7 bases; unmatched bases: 6. CDR1 is SGHDN, CDR2 FVKESK, per germline. The CDR3 DNA reads TGTGCCAGCAGCCAAGGACGGGGACTAGCGGGAATCGGGGAGCTGTTTTTT. This encodes CASSQGRGLAGIGELFF.

The rearrangement joins TRBV6-5 to TRBJ1-1; D unclear. The germline V gene has CDR1 MNHEY and CDR2 SVGAGI. This CDR3 has 13 residues. V was trimmed by 5 bases and J by 6 bases, leaving 13 bases between them. CDR3 nucleotides: TGTGCCAGCAGTGAAGGATCAACGTCTGAAGCTTTCTTT. Amino acids: CASSEGSTSEAFF.

The chain employs TRBV10-2 and TRBJ1-1; D might be TRBD1 (6 bases). This CDR3 contains 15 residues. In germline, CDR1 is WSHSY, CDR2 SAAADI. V was trimmed by 4 bases and J by 0 bases, leaving 12 bases between them. The CDR3 nucleotides read TGCGCCAGCAGTGCCGACAGGAACCTGAACACTGAAGCTTTCTTT. It codes for CASSADRNLNTEAFF.

The V and J genes are TRBV7-8 and TRBJ2-5; tentative D call: TRBD1 (5 bases). The CDR3 runs 14 residues. V lost 0 bases and J lost 5, with 10 bases in between. CDR1 SGHVS and CDR2 FQNEAQ come from the germline V gene. DNA for the CDR3: TGTGCCAGCAGCTTAGCGATGTGGGGCGAGACCCAGTACTTC. Translating it yields CASSLAMWGETQYF.

The genes are TRBV5-5 and TRBJ2-7, with D uncertain. The CDR3 contains 16 residues. V lost 0 bases to trimming and J lost 0 bases, with 13 bases between them. Germline lookup yields CDR1 SGHKS and CDR2 YYEKEE (reference sequence). CDR3 DNA: TGTGCCAGCAGCTTGGGTGTAAGCGTCAGCTCCTACGAGCAGTACTTC. Protein: CASSLGVSVSSYEQYF.

This clone has just one count. The chain couples TRBV19 to TRBJ1-1; tentative D call: TRBD1 (6 bases). Germline V CDR1 and CDR2: LNHDA, SQIVND (reference sequence). This CDR3 has 15 residues. Trimming left V 5 bases short and J 3 bases short, with 16 bases between. The CDR3 DNA reads as TGTGCCAGTAGTCCAAAGGGAGGACAGTACACTGAAGCTTTCTTT. Translated: CASSPKGGQYTEAFF. Filled out from reference TRBV19 and TRBJ1-1, the complete variable domain reads DGGITQSPKYLFRKEGQNVTLSCEQNLNHDAMYWYRQDPGQGLRLIYYSQIVNDFQKGDIAEGYSVSREKKESFPLTVTSAQKNPTAFYLCASSPKGGQYTEAFFGQGTRLTVV.

Only one count was recorded for this clone. This chain uses TRBV13 with TRBJ2-1, with TRBD2 matching 8 bases. The CDR3 consists of 15 residues. CDR1 and CDR2 from the germline V gene are PRHDT and FYEKMQ (reference sequence). The J segment lost 7 bases and the V segment lost 5 bases, leaving 10 bases of the junction unmatched. DNA of the CDR3: TGTGCCAGCAGCCCATGGGGACTAGTTCTAAATGAGCAGTTCTTC. Protein: CASSPWGLVLNEQFF.

This clone was recorded a few times. V is TRBV7-9 and J is TRBJ1-2, with D tentatively TRBD1 (5 bases). Germline V gene sequence: CDR1 SEHNR, CDR2 FQNEAQ (reference sequence). V lost 1 base and J lost 6, with 9 bases in between. The CDR3 has 13 amino acids. CDR3 loop: CASSLGEGDGYTF. CDR3 DNA: TGTGCCAGCAGCTTAGGTGAAGGGGATGGCTACACCTTC.

The chain carries TRBV27 and TRBJ2-4, with D tentatively TRBD2 (5 bases). CDR3 length: 15 residues. CDR1 is MNHEY, CDR2 SMNVEV, per germline (reference sequence). Trimming took 2 bases from V and 0 from J, leaving 8 bases between them. The CDR3 here is CASSLTGLAKNIQYF. The CDR3 DNA follows: TGTGCCAGCAGTTTAACGGGGTTAGCCAAAAACATTCAGTACTTC.

Only one count was recorded for this clone. Other DNA sequences in the same sample also yield this CDR3. The chain uses TRBV27 and TRBJ2-1; D may be TRBD1 or TRBD2 (5 bases each). V was pared by 2 bases and J by 6 bases, with 5 bases between. Germline loops: CDR1 MNHEY, CDR2 SMNVEV (reference sequence). This CDR3 region has 12 residues. Written as DNA, the CDR3 is TGTGCCAGCAGTTTAGGGGGCAATGAGCAGTTCTTC. This sequence encodes CASSLGGNEQFF.

The chain recombines TRBV5-4 with TRBJ2-2; D gene uncertain. CDR3 length: 16 amino acids. Germline lookup yields CDR1 SGHNT and CDR2 YYREEE (reference sequence). Trimming pared 2 bases from V and 7 bases from J, leaving 18 bases between. The CDR3 loop is CASSFPGRTPIGELFF. The CDR3 bases are TGTGCCAGCAGCTTTCCCGGGCGAACGCCTATCGGGGAGCTGTTTTTT.

This clone is large (0.1 to 1%) by share. The V gene is TRBV29-1, the J gene TRBJ1-2, with 7 bases fitting TRBD1. This CDR3 comprises 16 residues. Germline V CDR1 and CDR2: SQVTM, ANQGSEA. The ends lost 0 bases at V and 5 bases at J; junction bases unmatched: 12. The CDR3 DNA reads TGCAGCGTTGAAGAGGGGGACAGATGGTGGCTATATGGCTACACCTTC. Amino acid sequence: CSVEEGDRWWLYGYTF.

J is TRBJ1-1 and V is TRBV28, with 9 bases fitting TRBD1. This CDR3 has 14 residues. V shed 5 bases, J shed 1 base, and the junction held 2 bases outside the gene matches. Germline values: CDR1 MDHEN, CDR2 SYDVKM. In nucleotides, the CDR3 is TGTGCCAGCAGTGTGGACAGGGGGAACACTGAAGCTTTCTTT. It translates to CASSVDRGNTEAFF.

This sequence joins TRBV27 and TRBJ2-7; D remains unclear. V shed 6 bases and J shed 2 bases, with 11 bases lying between them. This CDR3 comprises 13 residues. The germline V gene has CDR1 MNHEY and CDR2 SMNVEV (reference sequence). This chain's CDR3 is CASRLLGAYEQYF. The CDR3, as DNA: TGTGCCAGCAGACTGCTTGGTGCCTACGAGCAGTACTTC.

V usage is TRBV28 and J usage is TRBJ2-4; tentatively, D is TRBD1 (5 bases). Germline lookup yields CDR1 MDHEN and CDR2 SYDVKM. The CDR3 consists of 17 residues. Trimming took off 2 bases at V and 0 bases at J, with 14 bases between the two ends. DNA of the CDR3: TGTGCCAGCAGTTTAAAGGGGCTTAGTCTAGCCAAAAACATTCAGTACTTC. Protein: CASSLKGLSLAKNIQYF.

The chain is built from TRBV19 and TRBJ1-2, with TRBD1 matching 11 bases. CDR3 length: 16 amino acids. The V gene end was trimmed by 6 bases and the J gene end by 4 bases; junction bases not matched to a gene: 10. The germline CDR1 and CDR2 sequences are LNHDA and SQIVND (reference sequence). The DNA for the CDR3 is TGTGCCAGTAGCCCGGGACAGGGGGAGCGGGTCTATGGCTACACCTTC. This translates into CASSPGQGERVYGYTF.

The V gene is TRBV19, the J gene TRBJ2-2; 9 bases match TRBD1. The CDR3 is 16 amino acids. After removal of 4 bases from V and 8 bases from J, the junction contained 11 bases not matched to a gene. Germline lookup yields CDR1 LNHDA and CDR2 SQIVND (reference sequence). The CDR3 loop is CASSTWDRVPKGELFF. CDR3 nucleotides: TGTGCCAGTAGTACCTGGGACAGGGTACCTAAGGGGGAGCTGTTTTTT.

The chain carries TRBV5-6 and TRBJ2-7; D gene ambiguous. CDR3 size: 13 residues. V dropped 3 bases and J dropped 4 bases, with 11 bases sitting between them. Germline V gene data show CDR1 as SGHDT and CDR2 as YYEEEE. In nucleotides, the CDR3 is TGTGCCAGCAGCTCCACCCTAGTGTACGAGCAGTACTTC. Translation gives CASSSTLVYEQYF.

The chain joins TRBV18 to TRBJ2-7; 8 nucleotides match TRBD2. Germline-derived CDR1 and CDR2 are KGHSH and LQKENI. V gave up 6 bases and J gave up 2 bases; unmatched junction bases: 12. The CDR3 is 16 residues long. As DNA, the CDR3 is TGTGCCAGCTCCAACACTAGCGGAGCCCGTCCCTACGAGCAGTACTTC. Translating it yields CASSNTSGARPYEQYF. Full variable domain (remainder filled in from reference TRBV18 and TRBJ2-7): NAGVMQNPRHLVRRRGQEARLRCSPMKGHSHVYWYRQLPEEGLKFMVYLQKENIIDESGMPKERFSAEFPKEGPSILRIQQVVRGDSAAYFCASSNTSGARPYEQYFGPGTRLTVT.

The chain recombines TRBV19 with TRBJ2-1; D unclear. The V end lost 5 bases, the J end lost 8 bases, and 19 bases lay between the germline ends. The CDR3 covers 15 residues. Germline loops: CDR1 LNHDA, CDR2 SQIVND (reference sequence). The CDR3 sequence: CASSPLVSGRDEQFF. CDR3 nucleotides: TGTGCCAGTAGTCCGCTAGTAAGTGGTCGCGATGAGCAGTTCTTC.

The chain carries TRBV21-1 and TRBJ2-7; the table gives TRBD2 as D, unverified against the DNA. TRBV21-1 is noted as a pseudogene. The CDR3 runs 21 residues. In DNA form, the CDR3 reads TGTGCCAGCAGCAAAGACGCGGAAACTAGCGGGAGGAAGACCAGAACCTACGAGCAGTACTTC. Amino acids: CASSKDAETSGRKTRTYEQYF.

The rearrangement links TRBV7-9 to TRBJ2-7; TRBD1 matches 10 bases. J gave up 5 bases and V 10 bases, and 8 bases lay outside the gene matches. Germline V CDR1 and CDR2: SEHNR, FQNEAQ (reference sequence). The CDR3 spans 13 residues. CDR3: CATSDRGSNEQYF. CDR3 bases: TGTGCCACCTCGGACAGGGGGTCGAACGAGCAGTACTTC.

The chain carries TRBV9 and TRBJ2-1; D remains ambiguous. From germline, CDR1 is SGDLS and CDR2 YYNGEE. CDR3 length equals 14 residues. Trimming cost V 0 bases and J 4 bases, with 8 bases left between them. CDR3 sequence: CASSVEPGYNEQFF. The CDR3 nucleotides are TGTGCCAGCAGCGTAGAGCCTGGATACAATGAGCAGTTCTTC.